This entry features one T cell receptor (beta chain) sequence. The CDR3 runs to 15 residues. Deletions cut 2 bases from V and 4 bases from J, with 11 bases between. The germline V gene has CDR1 SEHNR and CDR2 FQNEAQ (reference sequence). This entry is derived from a study of blood T cell repertoires in COVID-19. Whole-study context: Nucleic acid was either cDNA or gDNA, and it came from T cells, B-cell-depleted T cells, or PBMCs.

In the original analysis: Reference gene primer amplification gave estimated nucleated cell counts. Libraries were prepared by immunoSEQ multiplex PCR; TCRdb keeps only in-frame clonotypes and omits some of them. Clonal size and the V and J genes are those of that table, whereas D and trimming came from the DNA. The data contain nearly 110,000 clones, around nine tenths of them seen just once; the ten biggest clones take up roughly 1.3%. Sequencing used peripheral blood. The chain employs TRBV7-9 and TRBJ1-4; D perhaps matches TRBD1 (5 bases). This clonotype was sampled from a woman in her 30s with acute or convalescent COVID-19. The CDR3 DNA follows: TGTGCCAGCAGCTTACCCGGGGGTCTTAATGAAAAACTGTTTTTT. Translation: CASSLPGGLNEKLFF.